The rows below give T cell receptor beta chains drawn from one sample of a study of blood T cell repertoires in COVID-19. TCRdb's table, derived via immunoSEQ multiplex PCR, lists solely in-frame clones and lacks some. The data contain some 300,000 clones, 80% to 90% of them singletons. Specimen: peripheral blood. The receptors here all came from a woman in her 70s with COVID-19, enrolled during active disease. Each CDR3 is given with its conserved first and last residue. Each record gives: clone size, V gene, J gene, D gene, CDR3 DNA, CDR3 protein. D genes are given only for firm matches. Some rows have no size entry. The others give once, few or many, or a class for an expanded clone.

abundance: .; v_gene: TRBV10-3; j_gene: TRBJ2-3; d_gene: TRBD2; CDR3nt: TGTGCCACCTCTAGGGTGCGGGGGGCTAGCACAGATACGCAGTATTTT; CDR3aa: CATSRVRGASTDTQYF
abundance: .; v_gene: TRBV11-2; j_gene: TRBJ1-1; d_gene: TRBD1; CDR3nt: TGTGCCAGCAGCTTCTCGACAGGGCTTGGCACTGAAGCTTTCTTT; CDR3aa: CASSFSTGLGTEAFF
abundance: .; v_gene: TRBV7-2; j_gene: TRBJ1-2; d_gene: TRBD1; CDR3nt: TGTGCCAGCAGCCCGACAGGGACAGGGGCCATTTATGGCTACACCTTC; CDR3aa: CASSPTGTGAIYGYTF
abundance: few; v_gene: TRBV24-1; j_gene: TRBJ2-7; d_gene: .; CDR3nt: TGTGCCACCTCAGGCGCAGGCTCCTACGAGCAGTACTTC; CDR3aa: CATSGAGSYEQYF
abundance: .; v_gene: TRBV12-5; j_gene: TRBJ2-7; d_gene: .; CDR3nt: TGTGCTAGTGGTTTGGTACTGGGGGCACCCGACCTAGCCTACGAGCAGTACTTC; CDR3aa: CASGLVLGAPDLAYEQYF
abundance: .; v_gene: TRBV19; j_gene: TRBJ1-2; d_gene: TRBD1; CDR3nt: TGTGCCAGCCAACCCGATACAGGGGCCGGATTCTATGGCTACACCTTC; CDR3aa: CASQPDTGAGFYGYTF
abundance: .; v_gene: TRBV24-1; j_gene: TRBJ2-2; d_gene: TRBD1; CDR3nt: TGTGCCACCAGTGATTGGGACAGGAACACCGGGGAGCTGTTTTTT; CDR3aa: CATSDWDRNTGELFF
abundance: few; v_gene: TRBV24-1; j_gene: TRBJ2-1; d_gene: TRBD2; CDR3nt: TGTGCCACCAGTGACCCCCTAGCGGGGGGGCATTATGAGCAGTTCTTC; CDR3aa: CATSDPLAGGHYEQFF
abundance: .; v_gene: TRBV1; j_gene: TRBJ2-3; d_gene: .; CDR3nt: TGCACCAGCAGCCAAGGGGGCGCAGATACGCAGTATTTT; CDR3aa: CTSSQGGADTQYF
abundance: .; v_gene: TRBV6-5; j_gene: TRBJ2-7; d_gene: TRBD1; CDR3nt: TGTGCCAGCAGTCAACTAGGGACAGCTCGCTACGAGCAGTACTTC; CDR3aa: CASSQLGTARYEQYF
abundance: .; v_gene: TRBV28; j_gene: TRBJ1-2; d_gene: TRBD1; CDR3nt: TGTGCCAGCAGTTTGGTCGGACAGGGGGCCTATGGCTACACCTTC; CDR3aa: CASSLVGQGAYGYTF
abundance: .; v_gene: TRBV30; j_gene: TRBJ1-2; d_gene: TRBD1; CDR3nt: TGTGCCTCCGGCGGTGAGGGACAGGGCGTAGGTTACACCTTC; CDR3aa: CASGGEGQGVGYTF
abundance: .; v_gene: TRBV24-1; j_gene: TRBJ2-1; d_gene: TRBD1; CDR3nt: TGTGCCACCAGTGACTCCAAACCGGGACAGAGCTCCTACAATGAGCAGTTCTTC; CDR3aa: CATSDSKPGQSSYNEQFF
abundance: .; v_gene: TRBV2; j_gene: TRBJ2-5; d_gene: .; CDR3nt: TGTGCCAGCAGGGGTGACAGTTCCAAGGAGACCCAGTACTTC; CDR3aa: CASRGDSSKETQYF
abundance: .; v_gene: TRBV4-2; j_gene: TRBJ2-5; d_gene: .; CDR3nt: TGTGCCAGCAGCCAAGGAGCGGACCCCCACGGGGAGACCCAGTACTTC; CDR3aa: CASSQGADPHGETQYF
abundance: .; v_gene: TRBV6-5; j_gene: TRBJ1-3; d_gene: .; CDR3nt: TGTGCCAGCAGTTTGGCCCCCGGAAACACCATATATTTT; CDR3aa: CASSLAPGNTIYF
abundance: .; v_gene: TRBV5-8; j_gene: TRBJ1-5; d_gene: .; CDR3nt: TGTGCCAGCAGCTTATCGACAGGTATAGGGCAGCCCCAGCATTTT; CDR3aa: CASSLSTGIGQPQHF
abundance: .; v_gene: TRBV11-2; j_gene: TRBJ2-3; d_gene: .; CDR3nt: TGTGCCAGCACCAAACTTAACGCAGATACGCAGTATTTT; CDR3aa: CASTKLNADTQYF
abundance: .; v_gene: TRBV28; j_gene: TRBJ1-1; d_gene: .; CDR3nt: TGTGCCAGCAGTTCCCAGGGCACTGAAGCTTTCTTT; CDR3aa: CASSSQGTEAFF
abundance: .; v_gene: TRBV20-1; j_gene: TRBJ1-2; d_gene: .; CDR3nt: TGCAGTGCTAGAGGTCGGGATGGCTACACCTTC; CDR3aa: CSARGRDGYTF
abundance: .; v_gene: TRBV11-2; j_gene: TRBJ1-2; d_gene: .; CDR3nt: TGTGCCAGCAGCTTAGCATTATCGGGTGAAACCTTC; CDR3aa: CASSLALSGETF
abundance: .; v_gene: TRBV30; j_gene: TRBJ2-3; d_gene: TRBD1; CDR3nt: TGTGCCTGGAGCCCTACCGGGACAGGGATTGGAACAGATACGCAGTATTTT; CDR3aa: CAWSPTGTGIGTDTQYF
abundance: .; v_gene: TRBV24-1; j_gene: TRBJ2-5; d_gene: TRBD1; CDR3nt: TGTGCCACCAGACAGACAGGGGGCAGCGAGACCCAGTACTTC; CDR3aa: CATRQTGGSETQYF
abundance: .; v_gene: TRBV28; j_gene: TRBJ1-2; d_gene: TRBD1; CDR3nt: TGTGCCAGCAGTCCCCCAGGGGGCAACTATGGCTACACCTTC; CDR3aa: CASSPPGGNYGYTF
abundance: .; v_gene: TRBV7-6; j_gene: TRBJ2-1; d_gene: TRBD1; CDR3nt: TGTGCCAGCAGCTTATCCGGGACAGGGTGGGATGAGCAGTTCTTC; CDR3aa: CASSLSGTGWDEQFF
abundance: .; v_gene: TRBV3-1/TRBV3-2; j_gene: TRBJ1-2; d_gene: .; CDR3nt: TGTGCCAGCAGCCAAGATAATAACCCCGGGTGGGGCTACACCTTC; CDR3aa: CASSQDNNPGWGYTF
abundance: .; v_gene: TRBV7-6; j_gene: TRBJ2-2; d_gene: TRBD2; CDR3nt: TGTGCCAGCAGCCTAAGGACTAGCGGGGTAGACGGGGAGCTGTTTTTT; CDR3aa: CASSLRTSGVDGELFF
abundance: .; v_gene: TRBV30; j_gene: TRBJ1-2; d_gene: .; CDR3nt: TGTGCCGGACGGGGGGGCCCCTTTGGCTACACCTTC; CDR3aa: CAGRGGPFGYTF
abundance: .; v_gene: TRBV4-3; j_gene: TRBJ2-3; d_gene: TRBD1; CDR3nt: TGCGCCAGCAGCCAAGAACAGGGGTGGAGGGATACGCAGTATTTT; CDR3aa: CASSQEQGWRDTQYF
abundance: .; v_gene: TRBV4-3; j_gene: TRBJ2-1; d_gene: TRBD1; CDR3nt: TGCGCCAGCAGCCAAGATCTAGGACAGGGCCCCGATGAGCAGTTCTTC; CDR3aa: CASSQDLGQGPDEQFF
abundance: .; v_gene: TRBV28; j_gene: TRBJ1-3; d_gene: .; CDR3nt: TGTGCCAGCAGCGTAGGACTGATCTCTGGAAACACCATATATTTT; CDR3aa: CASSVGLISGNTIYF
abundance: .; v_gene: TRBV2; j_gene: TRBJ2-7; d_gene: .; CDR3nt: TGTGCCAGCAGTGCACAGGGCCCCTACGAGCAGTACTTC; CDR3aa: CASSAQGPYEQYF
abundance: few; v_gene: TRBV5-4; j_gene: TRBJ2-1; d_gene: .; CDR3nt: TGTGCCAGCAGCTTGGAGCAGGCCGGTGAGCAGTTCTTC; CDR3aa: CASSLEQAGEQFF
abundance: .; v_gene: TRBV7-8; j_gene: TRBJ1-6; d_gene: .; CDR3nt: TGTGCCAGCAGCTTCGGGGTTAATTCACCCCTCCACTTT; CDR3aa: CASSFGVNSPLHF
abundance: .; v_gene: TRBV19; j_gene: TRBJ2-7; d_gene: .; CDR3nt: TGTGCCAGTAGTATCGGCTACGAGCAGTACTTC; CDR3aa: CASSIGYEQYF
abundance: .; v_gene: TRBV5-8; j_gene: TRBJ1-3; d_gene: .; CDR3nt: TGTGCCAGCAGCTTCCTCCGAAACACCATATATTTT; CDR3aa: CASSFLRNTIYF
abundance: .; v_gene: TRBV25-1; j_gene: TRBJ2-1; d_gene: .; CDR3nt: TGTGCCAGCAGCCCCAAATCCTTGACAAATGAGCAGTTCTTC; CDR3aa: CASSPKSLTNEQFF
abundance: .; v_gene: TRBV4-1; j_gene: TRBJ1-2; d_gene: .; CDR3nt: TGCGCCAGCAGCCCTCGAACAGGTGCGGATTATGGCTACACCTTC; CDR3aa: CASSPRTGADYGYTF
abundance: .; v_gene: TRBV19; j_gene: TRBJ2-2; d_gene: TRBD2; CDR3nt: TGTGCCAGTAGTTTCACCGGGGGGAAGAACGGGGAGCTGTTTTTT; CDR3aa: CASSFTGGKNGELFF
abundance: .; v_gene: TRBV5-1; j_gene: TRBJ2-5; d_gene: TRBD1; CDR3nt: TGCGCCAGCGGCCAGACAGGGGGCGAAGAGACCCAGTACTTC; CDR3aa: CASGQTGGEETQYF
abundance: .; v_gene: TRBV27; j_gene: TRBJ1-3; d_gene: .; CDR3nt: TGTGCCAGCAGTTGGACGGGACACTCTGGAAACACCATATATTTT; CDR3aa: CASSWTGHSGNTIYF
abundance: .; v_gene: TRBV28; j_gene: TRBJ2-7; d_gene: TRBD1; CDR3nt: TGTGCCAGCAGTTTGGCCTCGACAGGGTTGGGCGAGCAGTACTTC; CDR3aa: CASSLASTGLGEQYF
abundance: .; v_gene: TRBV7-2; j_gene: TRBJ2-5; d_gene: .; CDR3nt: TGTGCCAGCAGCTTAGAGTTAGGGGTTCTGCAGACCCAGTACTTC; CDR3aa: CASSLELGVLQTQYF
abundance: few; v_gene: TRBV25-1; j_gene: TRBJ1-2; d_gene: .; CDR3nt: TGTGCCAGCAGTGAATCGAGTTCATACGGTGGCTACACCTTC; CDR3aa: CASSESSSYGGYTF
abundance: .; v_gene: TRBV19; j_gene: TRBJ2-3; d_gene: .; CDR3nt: TGTGCCAGTAGTCCCAACACAGATACGCAGTATTTT; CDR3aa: CASSPNTDTQYF
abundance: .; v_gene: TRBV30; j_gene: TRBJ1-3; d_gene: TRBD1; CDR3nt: TGTGCCTGGAGTACAGGGGATGGAAACACCATATATTTT; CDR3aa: CAWSTGDGNTIYF
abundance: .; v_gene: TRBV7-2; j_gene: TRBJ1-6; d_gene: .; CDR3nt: TGTGCCAGCAGCTTTAGAGCCATATCAAATTCACCCCTCCACTTT; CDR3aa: CASSFRAISNSPLHF
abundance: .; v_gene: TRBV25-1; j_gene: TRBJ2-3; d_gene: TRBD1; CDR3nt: TGTGCCAGCAGTGCATCGAGACAGGGGACAGATACGCAGTATTTT; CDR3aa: CASSASRQGTDTQYF
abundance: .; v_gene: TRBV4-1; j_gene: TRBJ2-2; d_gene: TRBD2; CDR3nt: TGCGCCAGCAGCCAAGGACTAGCGGGGGGGCCGGACACCGGGGAGCTGTTTTTT; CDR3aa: CASSQGLAGGPDTGELFF
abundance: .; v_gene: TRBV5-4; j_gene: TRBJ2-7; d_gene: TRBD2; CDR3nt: TGTGCCAGCAGCCCCCCCGCGGGGGAGACCTCCTACGAGCAGTACTTC; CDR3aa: CASSPPAGETSYEQYF